This T cell receptor (beta chain) is from a study of shared clonotypes between healthy human individuals. V dropped 3 bases and J dropped 7; count of bases not matched to a gene: 6. Germline values: CDR1 KGHSH, CDR2 LQKENI. The CDR3 has 15 residues. About this clone itself: Its antigen remains unknown.

Evenly divided among several immunoSEQ plates was the genomic DNA of each subset. Study processing details: Without quality scores, immunoSEQ junctional reads could not be filtered like full-length reads. Profiling relied on immunoSEQ multiplex PCR, and the TCRdb table lists in-frame clones only, not all of them. Clonal size and the V and J genes are those of that table, whereas D and trimming came from the DNA. Among 1,500,000 or so clones listed, 98% were seen once. Study-wide findings and caveats: Estimated richness values were generally larger in naive subsets than in memory subsets. With a handful of donors compared, about 5.2% of naive CD4 clonotypes were shared.

J is TRBJ1-4 and V is TRBV18; 9 bases line up with TRBD1. The sequenced material came from naive CD4+ T cells sorted from blood. The subset denotes: CD45RA+ positively selected. This sequence was found in a man aged 30 to 39 in good health. The CDR3 DNA reads TGTGCCAGCTCACCTGGACAGGGGTTCGGTGAAAAACTGTTTTTT. This sequence encodes CASSPGQGFGEKLFF.